Sequencing of this TCR beta chain was carried out in a study of shared clonotypes between healthy human individuals. Study-level information: CD4 naive cells filled three plates per donor, CD4 memory three, CD8 naive two and CD8 memory one.

Study-level points and caveats: In several donors, about 5% of naive CD4 clonotypes appeared in common.

The germline V gene encodes CDR1 LNHDA and CDR2 SQIVND (reference sequence). Trimming removed 4 bases at V and 4 bases at J, with 11 bases between. This CDR3 comprises 14 residues. Generated by immunoSEQ multiplex PCR, the TCRdb table keeps only in-frame clones and is missing some. This repertoire shows 600,000 to 750,000 clones, about 78% found once; its top ten account for approximately 1.8%. From CD4+ cells came CD45RA+ naive and CD45RA-negative memory subsets. A note on this clone: What it binds is not known.

The origin of this receptor is a woman younger than 45 in good health. The source material was memory CD4+ T cells sorted from blood. Sample subset: CD45RA-negative fraction. The chain joins TRBV19 to TRBJ2-1; D possibly corresponds to TRBD1 (5 bases). CDR3 sequence: CASSKGLGYNEQFF. In DNA, the CDR3 is TGTGCCAGTAGTAAGGGGCTGGGATACAATGAGCAGTTCTTC.